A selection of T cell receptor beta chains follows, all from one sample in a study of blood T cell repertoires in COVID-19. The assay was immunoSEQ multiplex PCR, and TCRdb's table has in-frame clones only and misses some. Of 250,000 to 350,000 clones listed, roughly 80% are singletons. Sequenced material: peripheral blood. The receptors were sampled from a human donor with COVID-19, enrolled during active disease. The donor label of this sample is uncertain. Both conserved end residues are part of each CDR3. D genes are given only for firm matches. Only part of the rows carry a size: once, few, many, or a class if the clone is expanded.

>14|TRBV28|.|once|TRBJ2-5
CASRPLGRGETQYF
TGTGCCAGCAGACCTCTAGGCCGAGGAGAGACCCAGTACTTC
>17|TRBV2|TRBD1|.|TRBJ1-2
CASSERGTGGLRYGYTF
TGTGCCAGCAGTGAAAGGGGGACAGGGGGCTTGCGGTATGGCTACACCTTC
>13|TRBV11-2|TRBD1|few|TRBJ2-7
CASSPGTAYEQYF
TGTGCCAGCAGCCCCGGGACAGCCTACGAGCAGTACTTC
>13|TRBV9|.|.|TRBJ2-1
CASSGASHNEQFF
TGTGCCAGCAGCGGGGCCTCCCACAATGAGCAGTTCTTC
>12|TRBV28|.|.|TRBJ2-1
CASSLRGTAKFF
TGTGCCAGCAGTTTACGGGGAACAGCTAAGTTCTTC
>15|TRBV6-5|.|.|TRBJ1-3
CASSPSRVAGNTIYF
TGTGCCAGCAGTCCCTCCCGGGTAGCTGGAAACACCATATATTTT
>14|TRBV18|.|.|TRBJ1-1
CASSPFEGGTEAFF
TGTGCCAGCTCACCCTTCGAGGGTGGGACTGAAGCTTTCTTT
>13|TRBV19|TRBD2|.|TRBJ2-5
CASGPRGGETQYF
TGTGCCAGTGGCCCAAGGGGAGGGGAGACCCAGTACTTC
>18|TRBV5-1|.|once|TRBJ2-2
CASSWRGLDQPGGGELFF
TGCGCCAGCAGCTGGAGGGGGCTGGACCAGCCAGGGGGCGGGGAGCTGTTTTTT
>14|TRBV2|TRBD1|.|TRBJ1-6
CASSPGTGDSPLHF
TGTGCCAGCAGTCCCGGGACAGGTGATTCACCCCTCCACTTT
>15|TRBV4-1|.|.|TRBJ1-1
CASSQGSAGNTEAFF
TGCGCCAGCAGCCAAGGGAGCGCCGGGAACACTGAAGCTTTCTTT
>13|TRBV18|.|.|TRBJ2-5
CASSAGKEETQYF
TGTGCCAGCTCGGCAGGAAAAGAAGAGACCCAGTACTTC
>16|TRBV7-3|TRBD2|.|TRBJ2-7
CASGQTSGRGGDEQYF
TGTGCCAGCGGTCAGACTAGCGGGAGAGGGGGAGACGAGCAGTACTTC
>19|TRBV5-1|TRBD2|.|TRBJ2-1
CASSWAGQTGLAGEDEQFF
TGCGCCAGCAGCTGGGCGGGACAGACGGGACTAGCGGGAGAGGATGAGCAGTTCTTC
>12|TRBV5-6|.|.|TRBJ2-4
CASSAGLNIQYF
TGTGCCAGCAGCGCGGGTCTAAACATTCAGTACTTC
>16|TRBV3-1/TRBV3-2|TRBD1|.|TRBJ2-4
CASSPPLRDRKNIQYF
TGTGCCAGCAGCCCACCTCTCCGGGACAGGAAAAACATTCAGTACTTC
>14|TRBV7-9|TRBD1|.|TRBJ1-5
CASSSDRGYQPQHF
TGTGCCAGCAGCTCCGACAGGGGGTATCAGCCCCAGCATTTT
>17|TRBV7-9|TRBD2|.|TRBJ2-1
CALDRLAGGLEVNEQFF
TGTGCCCTCGATCGGCTAGCGGGAGGGCTCGAGGTCAATGAGCAGTTCTTC
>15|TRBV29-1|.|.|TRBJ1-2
CTTAGADATRYGYTF
TGCACGACCGCAGGGGCAGACGCAACTCGATATGGCTACACCTTC
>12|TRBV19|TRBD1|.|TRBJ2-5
CASGQGQETQYF
TGTGCCAGTGGACAGGGACAAGAGACCCAGTACTTC
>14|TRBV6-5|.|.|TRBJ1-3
CASRPRFSGNTIYF
TGTGCCAGCAGGCCCAGGTTCTCTGGAAACACCATATATTTT
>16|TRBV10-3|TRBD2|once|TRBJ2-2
CATTSGREGNTGELFF
TGTGCCACGACTAGCGGGAGGGAAGGGAACACCGGGGAGCTGTTTTTT
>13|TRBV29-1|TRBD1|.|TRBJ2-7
CSVERQGLGEQYF
TGCAGCGTTGAACGACAGGGGCTAGGCGAGCAGTACTTC
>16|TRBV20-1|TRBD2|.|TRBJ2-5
CSASPPRAGVFETQYF
TGCAGTGCTAGTCCCCCTAGAGCGGGAGTGTTCGAGACCCAGTACTTC
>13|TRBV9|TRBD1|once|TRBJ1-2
CASSGDSLDGYTF
TGTGCCAGCAGCGGGGACAGCCTGGATGGCTACACCTTC
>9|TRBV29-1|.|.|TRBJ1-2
CSVLYGYTF
TGCAGCGTCCTATATGGCTACACCTTC
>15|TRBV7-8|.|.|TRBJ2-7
CASSFPSGPTYEQYF
TGTGCCAGCAGCTTCCCCAGCGGGCCGACCTACGAGCAGTACTTC
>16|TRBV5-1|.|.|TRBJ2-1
CASSLAFRPSYNEQFF
TGCGCCAGCAGCTTGGCCTTCAGGCCCTCCTACAATGAGCAGTTCTTC
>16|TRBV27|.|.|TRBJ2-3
CASSSQARISTDTQYF
TGTGCCAGCAGCTCCCAGGCCCGAATTAGCACAGATACGCAGTATTTT
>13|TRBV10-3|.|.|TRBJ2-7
CAIMGQGSYEQYF
TGTGCCATCATGGGGCAGGGGTCCTACGAGCAGTACTTC
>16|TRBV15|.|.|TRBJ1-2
CATSREAGGAIYGYTF
TGTGCCACCAGCAGAGAGGCCGGCGGCGCAATCTATGGCTACACCTTC
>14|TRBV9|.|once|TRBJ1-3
CASSLAVSGNTIYF
TGTGCCAGCAGCCTCGCAGTCTCTGGAAACACCATATATTTT
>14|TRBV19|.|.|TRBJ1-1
CASNQREGNTEAFF
TGTGCCAGTAATCAGAGGGAGGGGAACACTGAAGCTTTCTTT
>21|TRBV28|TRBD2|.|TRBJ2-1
CASSLPSPGTSSYSSYNEQFF
TGTGCCAGCAGTTTGCCCTCCCCCGGGACTAGCTCCTATAGCTCCTACAATGAGCAGTTCTTC
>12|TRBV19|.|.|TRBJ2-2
CAAGSNTGELFF
TGTGCCGCGGGTTCGAACACCGGGGAGCTGTTTTTT
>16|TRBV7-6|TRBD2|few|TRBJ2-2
CASSLWTSGIEEELFF
TGTGCCAGCAGCTTATGGACTAGCGGGATCGAGGAGGAGCTGTTTTTT
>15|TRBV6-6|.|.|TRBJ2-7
CASSYSSTTDYEQYF
TGTGCCAGCAGTTACTCGTCGACTACTGACTACGAGCAGTACTTC
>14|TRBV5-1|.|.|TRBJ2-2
CASSLVAATGELFF
TGCGCCAGCAGCTTGGTTGCGGCCACCGGGGAGCTGTTTTTT
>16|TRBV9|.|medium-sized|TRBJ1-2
CASSVGATGAGDGYTF
TGTGCCAGCAGCGTAGGGGCCACGGGAGCCGGTGATGGCTACACCTTC
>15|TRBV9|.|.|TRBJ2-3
CASSSVGGVADTQYF
TGTGCCAGCAGCTCCGTGGGGGGAGTGGCAGATACGCAGTATTTT
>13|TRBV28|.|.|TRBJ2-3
CATSHGGTDTQYF
TGTGCCACCTCCCATGGGGGGACAGATACGCAGTATTTT
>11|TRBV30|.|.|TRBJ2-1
CAYAGLEEQFF
TGTGCCTACGCGGGGTTGGAAGAGCAGTTCTTC
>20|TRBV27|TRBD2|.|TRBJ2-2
CASSQRSPGGSPPRTGELFF
TGTGCCAGCAGTCAGCGGTCTCCCGGGGGGTCCCCACCCCGCACCGGGGAGCTGTTTTTT
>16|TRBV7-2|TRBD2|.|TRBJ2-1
CASSTRLAGVGNEQFF
TGTGCCAGCAGCACCAGACTAGCGGGAGTGGGCAATGAGCAGTTCTTC
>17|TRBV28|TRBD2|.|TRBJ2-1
CASSFYSVGTSRNEQFF
TGTGCCAGCAGTTTTTATTCGGTCGGGACTAGCCGCAATGAGCAGTTCTTC
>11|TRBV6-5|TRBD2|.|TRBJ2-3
CGSGRTDTQYF
TGTGGTAGCGGGAGGACAGATACGCAGTATTTT
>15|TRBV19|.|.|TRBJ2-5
CASSIGPTGQETQYF
TGTGCCAGTAGTATAGGCCCGACAGGTCAAGAGACCCAGTACTTC
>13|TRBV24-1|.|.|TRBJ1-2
CATSVTANYGYTF
TGTGCCACCAGTGTCACAGCTAACTATGGCTACACCTTC
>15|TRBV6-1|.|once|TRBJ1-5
CASSEGPGANQPQHF
TGTGCCAGCAGTGAGGGTCCAGGGGCCAATCAGCCCCAGCATTTT
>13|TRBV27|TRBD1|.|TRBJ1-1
CASSLAAGGKAFF
TGTGCCAGCAGTTTGGCGGCAGGGGGTAAAGCTTTCTTT
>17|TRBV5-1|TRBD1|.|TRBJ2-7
CASSSRITGDGAYEQYF
TGCGCCAGCAGCTCACGGATCACAGGGGATGGGGCCTACGAGCAGTACTTC
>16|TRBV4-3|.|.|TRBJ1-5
CASSQDTGVGGQPQHF
TGCGCCAGCAGCCAAGATACCGGGGTTGGAGGTCAGCCCCAGCATTTT
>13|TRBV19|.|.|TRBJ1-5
CASSIGGGLPQHF
TGTGCCAGTAGTATAGGTGGCGGCCTGCCGCAGCATTTT
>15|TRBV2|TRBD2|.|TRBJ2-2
CASSVTSGSTGELFF
TGTGCCAGCAGTGTGACTAGCGGAAGTACTGGGGAGCTGTTTTTT
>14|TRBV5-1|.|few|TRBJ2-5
CASSLSVAQETQYF
TGCGCCAGCAGCTTGTCTGTAGCGCAAGAGACCCAGTACTTC
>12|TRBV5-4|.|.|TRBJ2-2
CASSRDSKELFF
TGTGCCAGCAGTCGGGACTCCAAGGAGCTGTTTTTT
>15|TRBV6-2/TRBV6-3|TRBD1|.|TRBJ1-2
CASSADRDGPYGYTF
TGTGCCAGCAGTGCCGACAGGGATGGACCCTATGGCTACACCTTC
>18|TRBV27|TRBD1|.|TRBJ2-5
CASSLTRVGTGRPKTQYF
TGTGCCAGCAGTTTAACACGGGTGGGGACAGGGCGACCCAAGACCCAGTACTTC
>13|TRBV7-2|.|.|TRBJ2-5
CASSARGQETQYF
TGTGCCAGCAGCGCTCGGGGCCAAGAGACCCAGTACTTC